This T cell receptor beta chain originates from a study of CD8+ T cells in alopecia areata. The sequencing template was cDNA reverse transcribed from extracted RNA. Using immunoSEQ multiplex PCR, the repertoire was profiled, and TCRdb retains in-frame clones only, with some absent. Of 65,000 to 90,000 clones listed, just over 50% are singletons. Germline values: CDR1 SEHNR, CDR2 FQNEAQ (reference sequence). The trim removed 7 bases at V and 3 bases at J, leaving 8 bases unmatched. The CDR3 covers 15 residues. This clone was detected a few times. This receptor was identified in a human donor with alopecia areata. The sequencing sample was made of NKG2D-high CD8+ T cells sorted from blood. This chain links TRBV7-9 with TRBJ2-2; 7 positions agree with TRBD1. CDR3 bases: TGTGCCAGCATACACAGGGGCTGGGACACCGGGGAGCTGTTTTTT. It specifies CASIHRGWDTGELFF.